This T cell receptor beta chain derives from a study of CD8+ T cells in alopecia areata. Study-level results: Lesional scalp exceeded normal scalp in clonality, especially in alopecia totalis/universalis. Scalp specimens additionally yield sequences from normal skin's resident alphabeta T cells.

For this clone: Antigen: not known.

Germline V CDR1 and CDR2: SGHDN, FVKESK. Trimming took 1 base from V and 6 from J; bases not matched to a gene: 7. The CDR3 length is 16 residues. cDNA reverse transcribed from extracted RNA served as the sequencing template. TCRdb's copy holds only in-frame clones and misses some; the assay was immunoSEQ multiplex PCR. The table records more than 95,000 clones, less than 70% of them present only once. Sequenced input: CD4+ T cells sorted from blood. This clonotype originated in a human donor in good health. This chain uses TRBV14 with TRBJ2-1; 9 positions match TRBD2. DNA of the CDR3: TGTGCCAGCAGCCAAGTCCGGCTAGCGGGGCGCAATGAGCAGTTCTTC. Protein product: CASSQVRLAGRNEQFF.